This T cell receptor beta chain emerged from a study of T cells in narcolepsy. Germline V gene sequence: CDR1 WSHSY, CDR2 SAAADI. The CDR3 has 14 amino acids. Trimming removed 2 bases at V and 4 bases at J, with 9 bases between. Produced via immunoSEQ multiplex PCR; TCRdb's table is partial and in-frame only. The table shows some 30,000 clones, with about 87% occurring only once. The chain carries TRBV10-2 and TRBJ1-5, with a weak D call TRBD1 (5 bases). The TCR sequence derives from a human donor in good health. The material sequenced was memory (CD45RA-) CD4+ T cells from blood. The CDR3 coding sequence is TGCGCCAGCAGTGAGGGGGCGATGAATCAGCCCCAGCATTTT. This sequence encodes CASSEGAMNQPQHF.